The entry below describes one T cell receptor beta chain. The CDR3 runs to 12 residues. From germline, CDR1 is SGHNT and CDR2 YENEEA. V dropped 5 bases and J dropped 9 bases, with 11 bases sitting between them. Measured with immunoSEQ multiplex PCR; TCRdb has only the in-frame clones, and not every one. The data contain hundreds of thousands of clones, roughly 90% of them singletons. The sample comes from a study of shared T cell receptors in the human thymus. These data were also reused for a study on human thymus T cells.

The V and J genes are TRBV11-3 and TRBJ2-1; no clear D gene. This clonotype was sampled from a boy in the first two years of life with a congenital heart defect. The sample consisted of thymocytes. CDR3 DNA: TGTGCCAGCAGCCCCGGGTTCGGTGAGCAGTTCTTC. Translated: CASSPGFGEQFF.